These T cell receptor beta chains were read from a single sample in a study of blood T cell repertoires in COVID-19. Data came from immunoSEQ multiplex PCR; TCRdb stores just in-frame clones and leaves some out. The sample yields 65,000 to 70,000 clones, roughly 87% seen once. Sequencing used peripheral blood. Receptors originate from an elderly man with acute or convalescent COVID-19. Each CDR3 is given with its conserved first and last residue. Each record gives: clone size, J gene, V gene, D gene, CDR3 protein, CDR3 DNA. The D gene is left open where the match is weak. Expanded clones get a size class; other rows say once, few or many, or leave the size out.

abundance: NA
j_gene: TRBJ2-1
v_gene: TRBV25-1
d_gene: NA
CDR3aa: CASRGLGEQFF
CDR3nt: TGTGCCAGCAGGGGGCTCGGTGAGCAGTTCTTC

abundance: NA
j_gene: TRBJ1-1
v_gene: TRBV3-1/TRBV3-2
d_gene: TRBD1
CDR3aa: CASSQDRTGMGVTEAFF
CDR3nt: TGTGCCAGCAGCCAAGATCGGACAGGGATGGGGGTCACTGAAGCTTTCTTT

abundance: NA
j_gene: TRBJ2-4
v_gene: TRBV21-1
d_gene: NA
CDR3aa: CASSKGFRGLAKNIQYF
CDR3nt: TGTGCCAGCAGCAAAGGATTCCGAGGCCTAGCCAAAAACATTCAGTACTTC

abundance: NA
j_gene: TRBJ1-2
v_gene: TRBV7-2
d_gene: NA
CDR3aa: CASSFQQIYGYTF
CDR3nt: TGTGCCAGCAGCTTTCAACAGATCTATGGCTACACCTTC

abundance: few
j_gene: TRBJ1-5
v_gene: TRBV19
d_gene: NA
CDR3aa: CASSPGEGPNQPQHF
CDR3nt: TGTGCCAGTAGCCCAGGTGAGGGTCCGAATCAGCCCCAGCATTTT

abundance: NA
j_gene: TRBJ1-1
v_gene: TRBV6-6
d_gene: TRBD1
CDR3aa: CASSPGQVGAFF
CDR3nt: TGTGCCAGCAGCCCCGGACAGGTCGGGGCTTTCTTT

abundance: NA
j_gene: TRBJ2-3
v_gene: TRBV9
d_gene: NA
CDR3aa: CASSRARTNYLTQYF
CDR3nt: TGTGCCAGCAGCCGAGCGAGGACTAATTATCTTACGCAGTATTTT

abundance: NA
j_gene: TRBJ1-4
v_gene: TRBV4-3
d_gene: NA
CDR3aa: CASSQKAGDGSKLFF
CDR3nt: TGCGCCAGCAGCCAGAAAGCGGGGGACGGCTCTAAACTGTTTTTT

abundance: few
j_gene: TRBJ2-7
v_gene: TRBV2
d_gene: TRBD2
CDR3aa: CASSEALLAGAYEQYF
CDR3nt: TGTGCCAGCAGTGAAGCGCTTCTAGCGGGGGCCTACGAGCAGTACTTC

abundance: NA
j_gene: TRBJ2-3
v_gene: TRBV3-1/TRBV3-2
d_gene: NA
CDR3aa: CASSQRWASEKGGDTQYF
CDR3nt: TGTGCCAGCAGCCAAAGATGGGCCTCCGAGAAAGGAGGAGATACGCAGTATTTT

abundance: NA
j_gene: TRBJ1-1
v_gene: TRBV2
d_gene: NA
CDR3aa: CASSEGRRGTEAFF
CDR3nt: TGTGCCAGCAGTGAAGGTCGTAGGGGCACTGAAGCTTTCTTT

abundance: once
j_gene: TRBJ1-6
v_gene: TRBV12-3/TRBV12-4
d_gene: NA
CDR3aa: CASRQFPNSPLHF
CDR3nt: TGTGCCAGTAGACAGTTTCCCAATTCACCCCTCCACTTT

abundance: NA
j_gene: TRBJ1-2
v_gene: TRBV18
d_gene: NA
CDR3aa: CASSPRAGYGYTF
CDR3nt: TGTGCCAGCTCACCCCGTGCGGGCTATGGCTACACCTTC

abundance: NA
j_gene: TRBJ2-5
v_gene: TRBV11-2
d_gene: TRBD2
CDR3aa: CASSRGGAPGGETQYF
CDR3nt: TGTGCCAGCAGCCGAGGTGGGGCCCCGGGAGGGGAGACCCAGTACTTC

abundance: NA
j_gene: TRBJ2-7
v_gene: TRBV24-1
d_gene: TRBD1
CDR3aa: CATSDSGQGGYEQYF
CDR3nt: TGTGCCACCAGTGATTCAGGACAGGGCGGCTACGAGCAGTACTTC

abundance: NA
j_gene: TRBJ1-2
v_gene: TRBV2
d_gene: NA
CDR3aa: CASSEHQGHYGYTF
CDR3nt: TGTGCCAGCAGTGAGCACCAGGGGCACTATGGCTACACCTTC

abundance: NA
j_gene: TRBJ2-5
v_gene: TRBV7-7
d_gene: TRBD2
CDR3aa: CASSLSSGRGQETQYF
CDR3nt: TGTGCCAGCAGCTTATCTAGCGGGAGAGGGCAAGAGACCCAGTACTTC

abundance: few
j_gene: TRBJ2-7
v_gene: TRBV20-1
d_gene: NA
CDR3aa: CSASLAASSYEQYF
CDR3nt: TGCAGTGCTAGTTTGGCGGCGAGCTCCTACGAGCAGTACTTC

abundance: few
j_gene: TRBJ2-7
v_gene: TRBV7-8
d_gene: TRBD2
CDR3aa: CASSFSTAGAGYEQYF
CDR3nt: TGTGCCAGCAGCTTCTCCACAGCGGGAGCAGGCTACGAGCAGTACTTC

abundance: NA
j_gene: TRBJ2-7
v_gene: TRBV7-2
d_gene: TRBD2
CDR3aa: CASSPSLAGFYEQYF
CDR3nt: TGTGCCAGCAGCCCTAGCTTAGCGGGATTCTACGAGCAGTACTTC

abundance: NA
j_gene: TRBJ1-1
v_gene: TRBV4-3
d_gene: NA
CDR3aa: CASSQGRGNTEAFF
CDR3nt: TGCGCCAGCAGCCAAGGACGGGGGAACACTGAAGCTTTCTTT

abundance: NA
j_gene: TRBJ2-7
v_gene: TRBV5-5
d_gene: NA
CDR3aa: CASSFGGSPYEQYF
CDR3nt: TGTGCCAGCAGCTTCGGGGGTTCACCCTACGAGCAGTACTTC

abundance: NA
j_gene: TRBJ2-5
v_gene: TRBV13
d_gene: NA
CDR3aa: CASSSGRTRQETQYF
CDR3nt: TGTGCCAGCAGCTCTGGGAGGACCCGACAAGAGACCCAGTACTTC

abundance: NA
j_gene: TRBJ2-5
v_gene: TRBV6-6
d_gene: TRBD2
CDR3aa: CASRALAGQETQYF
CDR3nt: TGTGCCAGCAGGGCTCTAGCGGGACAAGAGACCCAGTACTTC

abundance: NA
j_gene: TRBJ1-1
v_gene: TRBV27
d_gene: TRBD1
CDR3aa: CASSSGQATEAFF
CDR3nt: TGTGCCAGCAGTTCGGGACAGGCCACTGAAGCTTTCTTT

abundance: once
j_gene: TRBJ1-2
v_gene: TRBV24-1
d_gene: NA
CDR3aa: CATSVGGSYGYTF
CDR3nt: TGTGCCACCAGTGTTGGGGGCTCATATGGCTACACCTTC

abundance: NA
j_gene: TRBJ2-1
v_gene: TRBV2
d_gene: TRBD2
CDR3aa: CASSRREGLFF
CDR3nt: TGTGCCAGCAGCCGTAGGGAGGGCCTGTTCTTC

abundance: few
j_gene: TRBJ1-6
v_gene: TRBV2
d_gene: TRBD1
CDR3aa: CASSVNRGNSPLHF
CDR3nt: TGTGCCAGCAGTGTTAACAGGGGTAATTCACCCCTCCACTTT

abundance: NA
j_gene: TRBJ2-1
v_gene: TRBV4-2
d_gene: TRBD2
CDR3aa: CASSQDLRTSIGEQFF
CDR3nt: TGTGCCAGCAGCCAAGATCTAAGGACTAGCATAGGTGAGCAGTTCTTC

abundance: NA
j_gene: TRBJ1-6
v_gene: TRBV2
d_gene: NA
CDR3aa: CASNDAERRSSPLHF
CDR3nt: TGTGCCAGCAATGACGCGGAAAGGAGGAGTTCACCCCTCCACTTT

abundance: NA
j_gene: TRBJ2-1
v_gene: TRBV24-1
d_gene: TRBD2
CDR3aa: CATSVGGRNNEQFF
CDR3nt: TGTGCCACCAGTGTTGGCGGGAGAAACAATGAGCAGTTCTTC

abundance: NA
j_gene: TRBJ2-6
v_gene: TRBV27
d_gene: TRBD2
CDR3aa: CASGRDSGANVLTF
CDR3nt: TGTGCCAGCGGGAGGGACTCTGGGGCCAACGTCCTGACTTTC

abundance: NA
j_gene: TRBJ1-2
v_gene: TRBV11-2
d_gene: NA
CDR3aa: CASSLDISGSGGYTF
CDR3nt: TGTGCCAGCAGCTTAGATATCAGCGGGTCCGGTGGCTACACCTTC

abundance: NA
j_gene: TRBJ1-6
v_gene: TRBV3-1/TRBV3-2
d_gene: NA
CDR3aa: CASKRDTENSPLHF
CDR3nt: TGTGCCAGCAAGAGGGACACGGAGAATTCACCCCTCCACTTT

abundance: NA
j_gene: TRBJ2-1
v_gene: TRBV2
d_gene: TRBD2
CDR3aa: CASSGSVAGVRNEQFF
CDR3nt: TGTGCCAGCAGTGGTTCGGTAGCGGGAGTCAGGAATGAGCAGTTCTTC

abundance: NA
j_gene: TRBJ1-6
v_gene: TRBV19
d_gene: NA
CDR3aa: CASSGRPGQNNSPLHF
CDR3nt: TGTGCCAGTAGTGGGAGACCGGGACAAAATAATTCACCCCTCCACTTT

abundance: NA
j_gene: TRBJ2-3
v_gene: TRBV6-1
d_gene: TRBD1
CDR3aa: CASSEMTGVMTDTQYF
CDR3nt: TGTGCCAGCAGTGAAATGACAGGGGTTATGACAGATACGCAGTATTTT

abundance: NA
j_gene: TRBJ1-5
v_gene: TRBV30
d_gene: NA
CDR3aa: CAWSVRSNQPQHF
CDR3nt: TGTGCCTGGAGTGTACGGAGTAATCAGCCCCAGCATTTT

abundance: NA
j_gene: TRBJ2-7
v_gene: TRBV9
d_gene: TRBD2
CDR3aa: CASSASHLLAGPGEQYF
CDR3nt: TGTGCCAGCAGCGCCTCCCATCTACTAGCGGGACCCGGCGAGCAGTACTTC

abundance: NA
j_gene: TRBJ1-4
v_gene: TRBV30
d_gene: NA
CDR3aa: CAWSAGQRTTNEKLFF
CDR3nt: TGTGCCTGGAGTGCTGGACAGAGAACAACTAATGAAAAACTGTTTTTT

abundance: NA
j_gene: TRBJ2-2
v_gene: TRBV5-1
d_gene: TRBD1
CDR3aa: CASSTDRASGELFF
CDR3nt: TGCGCCAGCAGCACAGACAGGGCATCCGGGGAGCTGTTTTTT

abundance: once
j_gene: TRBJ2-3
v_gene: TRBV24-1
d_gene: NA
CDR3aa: CATSDSGGGRDTQYF
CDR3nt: TGTGCCACCAGTGATTCAGGGGGCGGGAGAGATACGCAGTATTTT

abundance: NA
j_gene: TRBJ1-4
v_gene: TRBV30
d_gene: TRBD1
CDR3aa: CAWSVAGQGPSRELFF
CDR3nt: TGTGCCTGGAGTGTAGCGGGACAGGGGCCCTCAAGGGAACTGTTTTTT

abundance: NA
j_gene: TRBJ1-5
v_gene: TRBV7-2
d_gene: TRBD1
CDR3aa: CASSQIGTGRGQPQHF
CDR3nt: TGTGCCAGCAGCCAGATCGGGACAGGGCGAGGTCAGCCCCAGCATTTT

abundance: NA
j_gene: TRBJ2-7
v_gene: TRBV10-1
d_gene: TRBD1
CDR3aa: CASTSTGLSEQYF
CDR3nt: TGCGCCAGCACATCGACAGGGCTCTCCGAGCAGTACTTC

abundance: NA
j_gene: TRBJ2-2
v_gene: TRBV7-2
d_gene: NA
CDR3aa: CASSQYAFAGELFF
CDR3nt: TGTGCCAGCAGCCAATATGCGTTCGCCGGGGAGCTGTTTTTT

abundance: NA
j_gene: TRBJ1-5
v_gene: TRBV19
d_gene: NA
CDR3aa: CASSSGARPQHF
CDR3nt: TGTGCCAGTAGTAGTGGGGCCCGGCCCCAGCATTTT

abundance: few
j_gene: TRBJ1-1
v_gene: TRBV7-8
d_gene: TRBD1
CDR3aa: CASSSRDRATEAFF
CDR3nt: TGTGCCAGCAGCTCCCGGGACAGGGCCACTGAAGCTTTCTTT

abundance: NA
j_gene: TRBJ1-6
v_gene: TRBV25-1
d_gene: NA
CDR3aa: CASSPHEGYNSPLHF
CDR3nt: TGTGCCAGCAGTCCCCACGAGGGCTATAATTCACCCCTCCACTTT

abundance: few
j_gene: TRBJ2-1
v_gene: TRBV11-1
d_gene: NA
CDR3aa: CASSRGASSYSEQFF
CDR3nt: TGTGCCAGCAGCAGGGGTGCGAGCTCATATAGTGAGCAGTTCTTC

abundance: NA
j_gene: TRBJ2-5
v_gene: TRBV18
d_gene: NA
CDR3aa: CASSPPPSGLSETQYF
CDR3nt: TGTGCCAGCTCACCCCCCCCTTCTGGACTATCCGAGACCCAGTACTTC

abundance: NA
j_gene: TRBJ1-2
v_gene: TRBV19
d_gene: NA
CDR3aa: CASSMTPDFYGYTF
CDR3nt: TGTGCCAGTAGTATGACCCCTGACTTCTATGGCTACACCTTC

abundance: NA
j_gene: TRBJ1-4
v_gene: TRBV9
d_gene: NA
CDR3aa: CASSVGGPSGREKLFF
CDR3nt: TGTGCCAGCAGCGTAGGGGGCCCCTCCGGCAGGGAAAAACTGTTTTTT

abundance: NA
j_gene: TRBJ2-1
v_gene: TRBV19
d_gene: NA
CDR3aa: CAKYEPPYNEQFF
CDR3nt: TGTGCCAAATACGAGCCCCCCTACAATGAGCAGTTCTTC

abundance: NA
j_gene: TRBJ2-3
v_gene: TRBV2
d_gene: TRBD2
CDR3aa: CASNGGLAGSTDTQYF
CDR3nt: TGTGCCAGCAATGGTGGACTAGCGGGGAGCACAGATACGCAGTATTTT

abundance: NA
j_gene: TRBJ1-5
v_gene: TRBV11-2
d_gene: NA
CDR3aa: CASSSSRVGQPQHF
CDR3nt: TGTGCCAGCAGCTCCTCCAGGGTCGGACAGCCCCAGCATTTT

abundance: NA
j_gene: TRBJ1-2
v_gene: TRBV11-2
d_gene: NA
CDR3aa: CASSSGGPNFYGYTF
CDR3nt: TGTGCCAGCAGCTCCGGTGGGCCGAACTTCTATGGCTACACCTTC

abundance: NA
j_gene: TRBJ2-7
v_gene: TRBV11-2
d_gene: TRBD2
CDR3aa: CASSFTSGRTNEQYF
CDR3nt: TGTGCCAGCAGCTTTACTAGCGGGAGGACCAACGAGCAGTACTTC

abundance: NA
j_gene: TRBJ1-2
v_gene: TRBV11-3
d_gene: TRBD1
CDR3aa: CASSSGDRGWNGYTF
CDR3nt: TGTGCCAGCAGCTCCGGGGACAGGGGATGGAATGGCTACACCTTC

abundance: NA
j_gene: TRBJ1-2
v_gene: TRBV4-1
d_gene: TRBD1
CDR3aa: CASERGEDRRGEGYTF
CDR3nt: TGCGCCAGCGAGAGGGGAGAGGACAGGCGCGGGGAGGGCTACACCTTC